The 23 T cell receptor beta chains below all came from one sample that was sequenced in a study of cytomegalovirus exposure and HLA in healthy donors (dated by TCRdb to between 2016 and 2019). Library preparation employed the immunoSEQ multiplex PCR assay. For the multiplex PCR, a mixture combining 60 forward primers for TCR Vbeta segments and 13 reverse primers for TCR Jbeta segments was used. Imported from immuneACCESS, the table was reduced by TCRdb to in-frame sequences with V and J called. These copies leave out some clones; in studies compared against another copy, an unresolved V gene accounts for under half, and the cause of the remainder is not known. A total of about 200,000 clones appear in this sample, around 81% of them only once. Roughly 2% of the sample is held by the ten biggest clonotypes. Material: PBMCs. The receptors stem from a man younger than 45 in good health and CMV-seronegative.

The chain uses TRBV11-3 and TRBJ2-3; the match to TRBD1 covers 7 bases. The CDR3 is 15 amino acids. Looked up from germline, CDR1 is SGHNT and CDR2 is YENEEA. The J segment lost 2 bases and the V segment lost 6 bases, leaving 8 bases of the junction unmatched. The DNA for the CDR3 is TGTGCCAGCAGGCCCGGGACAGCCTACACAGATACGCAGTATTTT. This encodes CASRPGTAYTDTQYF.

V gene TRBV7-3 combines with J gene TRBJ2-2; 7 nucleotides line up with TRBD2. Trimming removed 5 bases from V and 2 bases from J; junction bases left unmatched: 8. CDR3 length equals 16 residues. Germline V gene data show CDR1 as SGHTA and CDR2 as FQGTGA. CDR3 residues: CASSRGGSGNTGELFF. DNA for the CDR3: TGTGCCAGCAGCCGGGGAGGGTCCGGTAACACCGGGGAGCTGTTTTTT.

V is TRBV19 and J is TRBJ1-5; TRBD1 aligns across 8 bases. Per germline, CDR1 LNHDA and CDR2 SQIVND (reference sequence). The CDR3 runs 18 residues. V lost 9 bases, J lost 0 bases, and 16 bases stayed unmatched. The CDR3 loop reads CASNYHTGQGSSNQPQHF. The CDR3 bases are TGTGCCAGCAACTACCACACCGGACAGGGCTCTAGCAATCAGCCCCAGCATTTT.

The gene calls are TRBV11-2 and TRBJ2-7; TRBD1 might be the D (5 bases). This CDR3 region has 15 residues. V lost 0 bases and J 4 bases, leaving 13 bases between the germline ends. Germline CDR1 reads SGHAT; CDR2 reads FQNNGV. This chain's CDR3 is CASSLETTANYEQYF. The DNA for the CDR3 is TGTGCCAGCAGCTTAGAGACGACAGCAAATTACGAGCAGTACTTC.

The chain couples TRBV10-1 to TRBJ2-3; D is possibly TRBD1 (7 bases). Per germline, CDR1 WNHNN and CDR2 SYGVQD (reference sequence). CDR3 length equals 15 residues. Trimming shortened V by 2 bases and J by 0 bases, and 9 bases separated the two germline ends. CDR3 DNA: TGCGCCAGCAGTGAGCAGGGGGGTAGCACAGATACGCAGTATTTT. Its protein product is CASSEQGGSTDTQYF.

The DNA for the CDR3 is TGCGCCAGCCAGTCCGGACAGGGGGCGCCCCCAGATACGCAGTATTTT. Its protein product is CASQSGQGAPPDTQYF. This sequence joins TRBV5-1 and TRBJ2-3, with 11 nucleotides matching TRBD1. The germline gives CDR1 SGHRS, CDR2 YFSETQ. The CDR3 is made up of 16 amino acids. Unmatched junction bases numbered 11, after V lost 7 bases and J lost 4 bases.

CDR3 residues: CASSMGLNPNQPQHF. The CDR3 DNA reads as TGTGCCAGTAGTATGGGCCTTAATCCCAATCAGCCCCAGCATTTT. The rearrangement links TRBV19 to TRBJ1-5; D ambiguous. The CDR3 consists of 15 residues. V gave up 3 bases and J gave up 3 bases, with 12 bases separating them. Germline CDR1 reads LNHDA; CDR2 reads SQIVND (reference sequence).

There are a few counts of this clone. This chain connects TRBV18 to TRBJ1-3, with D tentatively TRBD1 (5 bases). V dropped 3 bases and J dropped 3 bases, with 15 bases sitting between them. The CDR3 has 16 residues. Germline V lookup: CDR1 KGHSH, CDR2 LQKENI. The CDR3 DNA follows: TGTGCCAGCTCACCTCTAACAAGCAGGGTTGGAAACACCATATATTTT. Its protein product is CASSPLTSRVGNTIYF.

The J gene is TRBJ2-5, the V gene TRBV19; tentative D call: TRBD2 (5 bases). CDR1 LNHDA and CDR2 SQIVND come from the germline V gene (reference sequence). V was clipped by 1 base and J by 5 bases, with 14 bases between them. This CDR3 comprises 15 residues. CDR3 amino acids: CASSIAGSERETQYF. CDR3 in DNA: TGTGCCAGTAGTATAGCGGGTAGCGAAAGGGAGACCCAGTACTTC.

The chain links TRBV1 to TRBJ2-5; TRBD2, the D gene given by the table, was not confirmed from the DNA. TRBV1 is shown as a pseudogene. The CDR3 has 16 amino acids. The CDR3 region has the DNA TGCACCAGCAGCCAATCTAGCGGGGAGACGAGAGGGCCCCAGTACTTC. Translation: CTSSQSSGETRGPQYF.

This rearrangement joins TRBV9 to TRBJ2-3; 11 nucleotides agree with TRBD2. The germline V gene has CDR1 SGDLS and CDR2 YYNGEE. The CDR3 runs to 15 residues. J gave up 5 bases and V 3 bases, and 5 bases lay outside the gene matches. Here the CDR3 DNA reads TGTGCCAGCAGCGCCATAGCGGGGGGGGGAGATACGCAGTATTTT. The encoded protein is CASSAIAGGGDTQYF.

This chain connects TRBV2 to TRBJ2-1; 9 bases are shared with TRBD2. The CDR3 length is 13 residues. The germline gives CDR1 SNHLY, CDR2 FYNNEI. J was trimmed by 12 bases and V by 2 bases; bases with no gene match: 5. CDR3 nucleotides: TGTGCCAGCAGTGAATCCCAACTAGCGGGGCAGTTCTTC. Its protein product is CASSESQLAGQFF.

In its sample, this clone was seen once. The rearrangement uses TRBV7-2 and TRBJ2-1; 8 bases agree with TRBD1. The CDR3 has 15 amino acids. V shed 4 bases and J 4 bases; nucleotides not matched to a gene: 6. The V gene's germline CDR1 is SGHTA and CDR2 FQGNSA. Here the CDR3 DNA reads TGTGCCAGCAGCTCACAGGGGGGACAGTACAATGAGCAGTTCTTC. It encodes CASSSQGGQYNEQFF.

This sequence joins TRBV28 and TRBJ2-7; TRBD1 might be the D (5 bases). Germline loops: CDR1 MDHEN, CDR2 SYDVKM. The CDR3 consists of 13 residues. Trimming cost V 6 bases and J 0 bases, with 9 bases left between them. For the CDR3, the DNA is TGTGCCAGCAGCGCGACAGCCTCCTACGAGCAGTACTTC. Its translation is CASSATASYEQYF.

This CDR3 is CASSQVRTGGVYYEQYF. CDR3 DNA: TGCGCCAGCAGCCAAGTTAGGACAGGGGGCGTTTACTACGAGCAGTACTTC. The chain employs TRBV4-1 and TRBJ2-7, with 11 bases matching TRBD1. This CDR3 contains 17 residues. Losses at the gene ends were 1 base for V and 3 bases for J; bases not matched to a gene: 8. Germline CDR1 MGHRA, CDR2 YSYEKL.

This chain joins TRBV5-4 and TRBJ1-4, with 9 bases that match TRBD1. CDR3 length equals 16 residues. Germline V gives CDR1 SGHNT, CDR2 YYREEE (reference sequence). V lost 4 bases, J lost 4 bases, and 8 bases stayed unmatched. In DNA form, the CDR3 reads TGTGCCAGCAGCCCTGTCCCGGGACAGGGTAATGAAAAACTGTTTTTT. This codes for CASSPVPGQGNEKLFF. Based on the CDR3 plus reference TRBV5-4 and TRBJ1-4, the full variable domain is ETGVTQSPTHLIKTRGQQVTLRCSSQSGHNTVSWYQQALGQGPQFIFQYYREEENGRGNFPPRFSGLQFPNYSSELNVNALELDDSALYLCASSPVPGQGNEKLFFGSGTQLSVL.

The chain carries TRBV7-2 and TRBJ2-7, with a tentative D call TRBD2 (7 bases). The CDR3 has 15 amino acids. CDR1 is SGHTA, CDR2 FQGNSA, per germline. V was clipped by 5 bases and J by 2 bases, with 16 bases between them. The CDR3 coding sequence is TGTGCCAGCAGCAAGATGGGGGGGCCAGCCTACGAGCAGTACTTC. Translated, it gives CASSKMGGPAYEQYF.

The CDR3 loop is CASSLFTTYEQYF. CDR3 nucleotides: TGTGCCAGCAGTTTATTCACTACCTACGAGCAGTACTTC. V usage is TRBV27 and J usage is TRBJ2-7; D is undetermined. V shed 1 base and J shed 2 bases, with 6 bases lying between them. Germline values: CDR1 MNHEY, CDR2 SMNVEV (reference sequence). The CDR3 has 13 residues.

The J gene is TRBJ2-5, the V gene TRBV10-2; 8 nucleotides agree with TRBD1. The CDR3 is 15 residues long. Germline CDR1 reads WSHSY; CDR2 reads SAAADI. Losses at the gene ends were 4 bases for V and 4 bases for J; bases not matched to a gene: 8. This chain's CDR3 is CASSAGTGVGETQYF. CDR3 nucleotides: TGCGCCAGCAGTGCTGGGACAGGCGTGGGAGAGACCCAGTACTTC.

The chain recombines TRBV5-1 with TRBJ2-2, with 8 bases identical to TRBD2. The germline gives CDR1 SGHRS, CDR2 YFSETQ. This CDR3 spans 18 amino acids. After removal of 3 bases from V and 0 bases from J, the junction contained 10 bases not matched to a gene. CDR3 sequence reads: CASSWRGLAGSNTGELFF. As DNA, the CDR3 is TGCGCCAGCAGCTGGCGGGGGTTAGCGGGATCGAACACCGGGGAGCTGTTTTTT.

The J gene is TRBJ2-7, the V gene TRBV19; TRBD1 aligns across 7 bases. Germline values: CDR1 LNHDA, CDR2 SQIVND (reference sequence). The V and J ends lost 5 bases and 0 bases, in that order; junction bases with no gene match: 10. This CDR3 comprises 16 residues. The DNA of the CDR3 is TGTGCCAGTAGTCCATGGACAGGCCTTAGCTCCTACGAGCAGTACTTC. Translating gives CASSPWTGLSSYEQYF. The variable domain in full, with the rest retrieved from reference TRBV19 and TRBJ2-7, is DGGITQSPKYLFRKEGQNVTLSCEQNLNHDAMYWYRQDPGQGLRLIYYSQIVNDFQKGDIAEGYSVSREKKESFPLTVTSAQKNPTAFYLCASSPWTGLSSYEQYFGPGTRLTVT.

This chain links TRBV7-9 with TRBJ2-5, with D uncertain. Trimming left V 6 bases short and J 3 bases short, with 5 bases between. Germline V gene data show CDR1 as SEHNR and CDR2 as FQNEAQ (reference sequence). The CDR3 loop spans 11 amino acids. The CDR3 spells CASSTKETQYF. The CDR3 nucleotides are TGTGCCAGCAGTACTAAAGAGACCCAGTACTTC.

In this sample, this clone turned up a few times. The chain employs TRBV6-5 and TRBJ1-2; the D gene is possibly TRBD1 (5 bases). Trimming removed 5 bases from V and 11 bases from J, with 12 bases in between. The CDR3 has 11 amino acids. From germline, CDR1 is MNHEY and CDR2 SVGAGI. CDR3 sequence: CASSNPQGYTF. CDR3 bases: TGTGCCAGCAGTAACCCCCAGGGTTACACCTTC.